These T cell receptor beta chains were read from a single sample in a study of radiotherapy plus CTLA-4 blockade in lung cancer. Some clones are missing from TCRdb's copy, which holds only in-frame ones; the method was immunoSEQ multiplex PCR. Seen here are about 76,000 clones, 70% to 85% observed once, and the top ten hold approximately 0.81%. This specimen was peripheral blood, taken from a patient treated with radiotherapy plus ipilimumab. These receptors came from a human donor with non-small cell lung cancer who had stable disease on radiotherapy plus ipilimumab. Both conserved end residues are trimmed from each CDR3. Each record gives: J gene, D gene, V gene, CDR3 protein. The D gene is left open where the match is weak.

TRBJ2-6 | . | TRBV2 | ASSRRTETSANVLT
TRBJ1-3 | . | TRBV14 | ASSQGRVSGNTIY
TRBJ2-7 | . | TRBV6-1 | ASSESTYEQY
TRBJ1-4 | . | TRBV9 | ASSRQTTNEKLF
TRBJ1-4 | TRBD1 | TRBV6-1 | ASSEGGGQLLSTEKLF
TRBJ2-1 | TRBD2 | TRBV23-1 | ASSQWAGGPGNEQF
TRBJ1-2 | . | TRBV6-6 | ASSYRTDRYGYT
TRBJ2-3 | . | TRBV4-1 | ASTGYKTDTQY
TRBJ2-2 | TRBD1 | TRBV10-1 | ASSDGTGGTTGELF
TRBJ2-4 | . | TRBV19 | ASSMPKTGMLSAKNIQY
TRBJ1-1 | . | TRBV14 | ASKVGLNTEAF
TRBJ1-2 | . | TRBV30 | AWKAGPLGYT
TRBJ1-2 | . | TRBV6-6 | ASTVDSSNYGYT
TRBJ2-2 | . | TRBV18 | ASSPNTGELF
TRBJ1-2 | . | TRBV27 | ASSSGYGYT
TRBJ1-1 | TRBD1 | TRBV6-1 | ASSGTGLNTEAF
TRBJ2-7 | . | TRBV6-6 | ASRLQGLDSYEQY
TRBJ2-3 | TRBD1 | TRBV9 | ASSRLQGDGPDTQY
TRBJ1-4 | . | TRBV13 | ASSLGVGEGEKLF
TRBJ1-4 | TRBD1 | TRBV7-9 | ASSLGQGAREKLF
TRBJ1-2 | . | TRBV5-6 | ASSLALGQRHRGYGYT
TRBJ1-6 | TRBD1 | TRBV6-8 | ASSQGGPIWAPLH
TRBJ1-1 | . | TRBV6-1 | ASSDRRNTEAF
TRBJ2-7 | . | TRBV7-9 | ASSMGLAHEQY
TRBJ1-4 | . | TRBV2 | ASSEDLGKGEKLF
TRBJ2-7 | . | TRBV4-1 | ASSPSGYEQY
TRBJ2-3 | . | TRBV11-2 | ASSPGGIRGDLY
TRBJ1-4 | . | TRBV5-1 | ASSPGRGEKLF
TRBJ2-1 | TRBD2 | TRBV11-2 | ASRHSGRNEQF
TRBJ1-6 | . | TRBV27 | ASKDYEGNNSPLH
TRBJ2-2 | . | TRBV6-1 | ASRPTGTGELF
TRBJ2-7 | . | TRBV15 | ATKQSKGGSSYEQY